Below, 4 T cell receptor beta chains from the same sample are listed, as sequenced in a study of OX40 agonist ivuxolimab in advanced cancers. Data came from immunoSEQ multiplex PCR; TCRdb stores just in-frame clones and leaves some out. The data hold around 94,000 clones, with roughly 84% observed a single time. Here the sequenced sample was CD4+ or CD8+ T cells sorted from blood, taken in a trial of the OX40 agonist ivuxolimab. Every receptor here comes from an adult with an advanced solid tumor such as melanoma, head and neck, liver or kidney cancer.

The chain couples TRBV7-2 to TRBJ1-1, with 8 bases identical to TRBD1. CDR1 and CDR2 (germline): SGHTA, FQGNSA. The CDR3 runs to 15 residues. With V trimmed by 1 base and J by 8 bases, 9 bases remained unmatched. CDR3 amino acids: CASSLERTGTSEAFF. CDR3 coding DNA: TGTGCCAGCAGCTTAGAAAGGACAGGGACCTCCGAAGCTTTCTTT.

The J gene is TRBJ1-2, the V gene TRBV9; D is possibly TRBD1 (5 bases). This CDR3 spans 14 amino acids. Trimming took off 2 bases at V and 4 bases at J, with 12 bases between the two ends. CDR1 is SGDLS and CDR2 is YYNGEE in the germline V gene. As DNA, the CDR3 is TGTGCCAGCAGCGTCGACAGATCTTCCTATGGCTACACCTTC. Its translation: CASSVDRSSYGYTF.

The CDR3 here is CSARNPYEQFF. The CDR3 DNA is TGCAGTGCTAGAAATCCGTATGAGCAGTTCTTC. The chain combines TRBV20-1 with TRBJ2-1; D gene uncertain. Germline V gene data show CDR1 as DFQATT and CDR2 as SNEGSKA (reference sequence). V shed 2 bases and J shed 8 bases, with 7 bases lying between them. This CDR3 spans 11 amino acids.

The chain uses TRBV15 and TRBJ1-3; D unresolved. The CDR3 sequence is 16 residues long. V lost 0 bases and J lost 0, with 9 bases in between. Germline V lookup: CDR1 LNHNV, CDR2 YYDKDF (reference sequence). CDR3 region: CATSREGRSSGNTIYF. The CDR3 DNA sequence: TGTGCCACCAGCAGAGAGGGCAGGAGCTCTGGAAACACCATATATTTT.